The 14 T cell receptor beta chains listed next were all sequenced from one sample in a study of T cells expressing NK-cell markers. Following a re-call of the 5' RACE reads, TCRdb has one entry per CDR3 protein and lacks DNA. The sample table sets out about 390,000 distinct CDR3 sequences. Sequenced material: blood T cells: a sorted CD56 or NKG2C T cell subset, CD4+ or CD8+ T cells, or bulk PBMC T cells (not recorded which). These receptors came from a woman between 45 and 65 years old in good health.

The rearrangement joins TRBV24-1 to TRBJ2-1; there is no DNA to check the TCRdb D call of TRBD2. Germline V gene lookup returns CDR1 KGHDR and CDR2 SFDVKD. The CDR3 loop spans 13 amino acids. The chain's CDR3 is CATGQPGGNEQFF.

The chain recombines TRBV29-1 with TRBJ2-2; TCRdb's D gene call, TRBD2, goes unchecked for lack of DNA. CDR3 size: 13 residues. CDR1 SQVTM and CDR2 ANQGSEA come from the germline V gene. CDR3 region: CSVEDRGAGELFF.

This sequence joins TRBV20-1 and TRBJ2-5. CDR1 is DFQATT, CDR2 SNEGSKA, per germline (reference sequence). This CDR3 comprises 12 residues. The chain's CDR3 is CSARWNTETQYF.

V usage is TRBV24-1 and J usage is TRBJ2-2; without DNA, the TCRdb call of TRBD2 cannot be checked. Germline V gene data show CDR1 as KGHDR and CDR2 as SFDVKD. CDR3 size: 16 residues. Here the CDR3 reads CATSDFSRENTGELFF.

This chain connects TRBV27 to TRBJ2-3; lacking DNA, the TRBD1 call made by TCRdb goes unchecked. Germline V gene sequence: CDR1 MNHEY, CDR2 SMNVEV (reference sequence). CDR3 length: 17 residues. The CDR3 region is CASRSIPAAAGADTQYF.

The rearrangement uses TRBV10-3 and TRBJ2-7. Germline V gives CDR1 ENHRY, CDR2 SYGVKD. This CDR3 spans 14 amino acids. This CDR3 reads CAISEVNMDYEQYF.

The chain combines TRBV5-1 with TRBJ2-1; lacking DNA, the TRBD2 call made by TCRdb goes unchecked. This CDR3 is built from 15 residues. Germline V gene lookup returns CDR1 SGHRS and CDR2 YFSETQ. The CDR3 loop is CASSFGGTSGYEQFF.

V is TRBV7-8 and J is TRBJ1-5. The germline CDR1 and CDR2 sequences are SGHVS and FQNEAQ. The CDR3 length is 14 residues. CDR3 region: CASSSDPGNQPQHF.

V is TRBV5-4 and J is TRBJ2-5; there is no DNA to check the TCRdb D call of TRBD1. Germline V CDR1 and CDR2: SGHNT, YYREEE (reference sequence). CDR3 size: 15 residues. The CDR3 loop reads CASSSRQGPRETQYF. The full variable domain, rest sourced from reference TRBV5-4 and TRBJ2-5, is ETGVTQSPTHLIKTRGQQVTLRCSSQSGHNTVSWYQQALGQGPQFIFQYYREEENGRGNFPPRFSGLQFPNYSSELNVNALELDDSALYLCASSSRQGPRETQYFGPGTRLLVL.

This chain joins TRBV29-1 and TRBJ2-7. The CDR3 contains 12 residues. Germline V gene data show CDR1 as SQVTM and CDR2 as ANQGSEA. This CDR3 is CSVGQLDREQYF.

The chain employs TRBV5-1 and TRBJ2-3. This CDR3 is 13 amino acids long. CDR1 is SGHRS, CDR2 YFSETQ, per germline. CDR3 sequence: CASSSHSRDTQYF.

The V call is TRBV4-1, the J call TRBJ2-5; TCRdb lists TRBD1, though no DNA is available to test this call. Germline CDR1 reads MGHRA; CDR2 reads YSYEKL. This CDR3 region has 17 residues. The CDR3 protein is CASSQSFDRGGQETQYF.

The chain combines TRBV5-1 with TRBJ2-1; no DNA is available, so the TRBD1 call from TCRdb remains unchecked. The CDR3 runs to 15 residues. CDR1 and CDR2 from the germline V gene are SGHRS and YFSETQ. CDR3 amino acids: CASSFSGTALYEQFF.

The chain carries TRBV24-1 and TRBJ2-2; TCRdb gives TRBD1 as the D gene, but with no DNA this cannot be confirmed. Germline CDR1 is KGHDR and CDR2 is SFDVKD. This CDR3 comprises 15 residues. The CDR3 protein is CATRTGGFGSGELFF.